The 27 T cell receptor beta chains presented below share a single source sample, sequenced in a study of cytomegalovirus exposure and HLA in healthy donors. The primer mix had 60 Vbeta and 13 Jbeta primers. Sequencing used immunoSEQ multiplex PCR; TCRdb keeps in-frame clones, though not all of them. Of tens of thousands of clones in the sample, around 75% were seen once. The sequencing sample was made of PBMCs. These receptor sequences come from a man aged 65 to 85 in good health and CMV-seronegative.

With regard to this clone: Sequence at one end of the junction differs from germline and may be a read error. CDR3 in amino acids: CASMLSGNSNEQYF. In DNA form, the CDR3 reads TGTGCCAGTATGTTATCGGGAAACTCCAACGAGCAGTACTTC. V is TRBV18 and J is TRBJ2-7; tentative D call: TRBD2 (5 bases). CDR3 length: 14 residues. In germline, CDR1 is KGHSH, CDR2 LQKENI.

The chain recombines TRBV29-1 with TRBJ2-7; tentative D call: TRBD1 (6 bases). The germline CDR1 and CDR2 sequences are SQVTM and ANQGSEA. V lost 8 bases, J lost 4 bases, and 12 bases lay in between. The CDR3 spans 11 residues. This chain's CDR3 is CSFTQGYEQYF. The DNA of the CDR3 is TGCAGCTTCACACAGGGTTACGAGCAGTACTTC.

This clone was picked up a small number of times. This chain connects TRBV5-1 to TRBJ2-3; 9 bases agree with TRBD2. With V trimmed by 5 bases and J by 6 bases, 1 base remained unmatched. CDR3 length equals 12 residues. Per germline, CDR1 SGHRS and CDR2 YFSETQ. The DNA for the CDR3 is TGCGCCAGCAGGCGGGAGGGGGATACGCAGTATTTT. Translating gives CASRREGDTQYF.

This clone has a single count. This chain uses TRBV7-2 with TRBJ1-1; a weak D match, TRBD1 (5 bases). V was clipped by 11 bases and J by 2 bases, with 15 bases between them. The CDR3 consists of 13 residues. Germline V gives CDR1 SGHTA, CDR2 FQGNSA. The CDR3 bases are TGTGCCTGCTCGGGGGGGTTAAACACTGAAGCTTTCTTT. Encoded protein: CACSGGLNTEAFF.

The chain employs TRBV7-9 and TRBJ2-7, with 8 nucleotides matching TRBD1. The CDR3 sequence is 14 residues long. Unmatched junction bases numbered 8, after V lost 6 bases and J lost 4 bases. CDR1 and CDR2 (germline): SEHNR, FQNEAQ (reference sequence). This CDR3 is CASRAGTGKYEQYF. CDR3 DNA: TGTGCCAGCAGAGCCGGGACAGGAAAGTACGAGCAGTACTTC.

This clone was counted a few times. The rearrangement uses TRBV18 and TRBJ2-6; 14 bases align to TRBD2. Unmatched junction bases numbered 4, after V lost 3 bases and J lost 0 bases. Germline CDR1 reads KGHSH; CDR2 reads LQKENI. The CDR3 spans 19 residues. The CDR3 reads CASSPPGLAGGSGANVLTF. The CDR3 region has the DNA TGTGCCAGCTCACCCCCCGGACTAGCGGGAGGCTCTGGGGCCAACGTCCTGACTTTC. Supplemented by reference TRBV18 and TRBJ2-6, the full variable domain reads NAGVMQNPRHLVRRRGQEARLRCSPMKGHSHVYWYRQLPEEGLKFMVYLQKENIIDESGMPKERFSAEFPKEGPSILRIQQVVRGDSAAYFCASSPPGLAGGSGANVLTFGAGSRLTVL.

CDR3 loop: CASSPLGDQPQHF. CDR3 DNA sequence: TGTGCCAGCAGCCCCCTGGGAGATCAGCCCCAGCATTTT. V gene TRBV7-9 combines with J gene TRBJ1-5; D unclear. Trimming removed 5 bases at V and 5 bases at J, with 10 bases between. Germline V gene sequence: CDR1 SEHNR, CDR2 FQNEAQ (reference sequence). This CDR3 contains 13 residues.

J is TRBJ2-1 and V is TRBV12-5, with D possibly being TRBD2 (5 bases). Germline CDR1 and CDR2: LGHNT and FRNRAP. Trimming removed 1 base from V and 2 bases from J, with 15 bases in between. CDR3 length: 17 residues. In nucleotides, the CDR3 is TGTGCTAGTGGTTTGGGCCTGGGAGCTACTGCCTACAATGAGCAGTTCTTC. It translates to CASGLGLGATAYNEQFF. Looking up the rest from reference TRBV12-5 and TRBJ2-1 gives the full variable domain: DARVTQTPRHKVTEMGQEVTMRCQPILGHNTVFWYRQTMMQGLELLAYFRNRAPLDDSGMPKDRFSAEMPDATLATLKIQPSEPRDSAVYFCASGLGLGATAYNEQFFGPGTRLTVL.

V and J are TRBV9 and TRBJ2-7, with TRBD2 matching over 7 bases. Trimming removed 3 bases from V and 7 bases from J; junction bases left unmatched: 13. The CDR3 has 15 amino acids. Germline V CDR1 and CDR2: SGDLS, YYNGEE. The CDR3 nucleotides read TGTGCCAGCAGCGCCTCGGGACTACCTGTTGGGGAGCAGTACTTC. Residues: CASSASGLPVGEQYF.

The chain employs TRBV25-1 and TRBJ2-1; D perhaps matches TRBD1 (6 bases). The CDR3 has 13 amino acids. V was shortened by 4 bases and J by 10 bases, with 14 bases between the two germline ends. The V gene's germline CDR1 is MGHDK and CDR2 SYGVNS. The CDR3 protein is CASSGLGAREQFF. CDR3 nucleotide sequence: TGTGCCAGCAGTGGGTTGGGGGCTCGGGAGCAGTTCTTC.

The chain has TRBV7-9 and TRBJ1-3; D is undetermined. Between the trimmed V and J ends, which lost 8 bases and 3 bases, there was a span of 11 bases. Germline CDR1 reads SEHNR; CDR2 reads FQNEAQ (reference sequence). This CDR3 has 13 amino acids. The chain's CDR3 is CASPSLVGNTIYF. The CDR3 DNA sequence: TGTGCCAGCCCATCATTAGTTGGAAACACCATATATTTT.

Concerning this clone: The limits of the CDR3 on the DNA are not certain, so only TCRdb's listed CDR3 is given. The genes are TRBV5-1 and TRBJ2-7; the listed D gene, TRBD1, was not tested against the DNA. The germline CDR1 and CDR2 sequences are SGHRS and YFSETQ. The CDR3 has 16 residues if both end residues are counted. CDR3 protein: CASSFGPGTGGVLGDF.

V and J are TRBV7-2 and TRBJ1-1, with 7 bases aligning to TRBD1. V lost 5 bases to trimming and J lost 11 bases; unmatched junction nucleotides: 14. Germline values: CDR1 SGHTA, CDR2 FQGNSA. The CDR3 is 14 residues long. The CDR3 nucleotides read TGTGCCAGCAGCGGCGGACAGGTTCATTTGGAGGCTTTCTTT. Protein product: CASSGGQVHLEAFF.

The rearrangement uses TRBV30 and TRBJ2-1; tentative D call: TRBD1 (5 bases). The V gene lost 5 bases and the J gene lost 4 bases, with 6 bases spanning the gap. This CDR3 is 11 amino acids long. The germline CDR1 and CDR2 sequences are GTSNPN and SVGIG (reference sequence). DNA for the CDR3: TGTGCCTGGGACAGTTACAATGAGCAGTTCTTC. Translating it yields CAWDSYNEQFF.

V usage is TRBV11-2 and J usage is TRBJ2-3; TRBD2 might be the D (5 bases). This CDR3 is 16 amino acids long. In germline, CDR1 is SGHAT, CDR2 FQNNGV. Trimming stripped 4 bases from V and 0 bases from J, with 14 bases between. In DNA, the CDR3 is TGTGCCAGCAGCTCCTTACCGGGATTCAGCACAGATACGCAGTATTTT. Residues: CASSSLPGFSTDTQYF.

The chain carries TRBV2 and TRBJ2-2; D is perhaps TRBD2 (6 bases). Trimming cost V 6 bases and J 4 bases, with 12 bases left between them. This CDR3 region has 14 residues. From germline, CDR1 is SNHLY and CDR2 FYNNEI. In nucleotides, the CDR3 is TGTGCCAGCAGATACCGGGGGAGCACCGGGGAGCTGTTTTTT. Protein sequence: CASRYRGSTGELFF.

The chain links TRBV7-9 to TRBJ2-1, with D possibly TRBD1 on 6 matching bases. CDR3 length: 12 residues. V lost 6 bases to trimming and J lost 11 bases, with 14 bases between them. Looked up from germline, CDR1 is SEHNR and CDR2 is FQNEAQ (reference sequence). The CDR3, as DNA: TGTGCCAGCAGTAGGGAAGGACAGAAGCAGTTCTTC. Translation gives CASSREGQKQFF.

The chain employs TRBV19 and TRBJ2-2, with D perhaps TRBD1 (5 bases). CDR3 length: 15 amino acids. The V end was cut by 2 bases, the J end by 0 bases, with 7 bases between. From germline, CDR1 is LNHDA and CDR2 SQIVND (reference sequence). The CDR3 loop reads CASSIQGSNTGELFF. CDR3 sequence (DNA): TGTGCCAGTAGTATACAGGGATCGAACACCGGGGAGCTGTTTTTT.

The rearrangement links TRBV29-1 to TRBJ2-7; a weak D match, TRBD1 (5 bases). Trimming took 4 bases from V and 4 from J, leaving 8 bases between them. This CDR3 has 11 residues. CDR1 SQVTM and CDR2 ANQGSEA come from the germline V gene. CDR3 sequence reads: CSVVGVYEQYF. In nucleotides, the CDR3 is TGCAGCGTTGTAGGGGTTTACGAGCAGTACTTC.

The CDR3 coding sequence is TGCGCCAGCAGCTTACAGGGTCGGAGCTCCTACAATGAGCAGTTCTTC. This codes for CASSLQGRSSYNEQFF. V and J are TRBV5-1 and TRBJ2-1; tentative D call: TRBD1 (6 bases). Looked up from germline, CDR1 is SGHRS and CDR2 is YFSETQ. The length of the CDR3 is 16 residues. Trimming cost V 2 bases and J 0 bases, with 12 bases left between them.

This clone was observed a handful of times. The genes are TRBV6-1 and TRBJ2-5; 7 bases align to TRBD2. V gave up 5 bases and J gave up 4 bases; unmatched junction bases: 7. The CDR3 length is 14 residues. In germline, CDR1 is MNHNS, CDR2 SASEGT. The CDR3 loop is CASSFQRDGETQYF. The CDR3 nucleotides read TGTGCCAGCAGTTTCCAGCGGGATGGAGAGACCCAGTACTTC.

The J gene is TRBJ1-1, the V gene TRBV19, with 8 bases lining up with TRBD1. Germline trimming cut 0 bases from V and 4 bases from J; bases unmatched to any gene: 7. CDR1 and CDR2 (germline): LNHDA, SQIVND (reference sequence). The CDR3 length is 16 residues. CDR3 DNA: TGTGCCAGTAGTATAGATCCAAACAGGGGGGGCACTGAAGCTTTCTTT. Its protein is CASSIDPNRGGTEAFF.

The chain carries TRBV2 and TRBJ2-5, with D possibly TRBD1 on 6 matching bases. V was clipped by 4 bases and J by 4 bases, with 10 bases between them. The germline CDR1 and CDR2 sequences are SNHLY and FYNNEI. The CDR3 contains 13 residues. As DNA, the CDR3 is TGTGCCAGCAGTGTTGGGACATTAGAGACCCAGTACTTC. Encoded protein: CASSVGTLETQYF.

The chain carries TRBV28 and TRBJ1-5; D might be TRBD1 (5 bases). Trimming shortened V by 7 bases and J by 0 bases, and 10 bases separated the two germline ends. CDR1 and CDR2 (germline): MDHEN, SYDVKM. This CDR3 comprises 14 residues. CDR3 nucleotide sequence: TGTGCCAGCACCCAGGGTTCTAGCAATCAGCCCCAGCATTTT. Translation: CASTQGSSNQPQHF.

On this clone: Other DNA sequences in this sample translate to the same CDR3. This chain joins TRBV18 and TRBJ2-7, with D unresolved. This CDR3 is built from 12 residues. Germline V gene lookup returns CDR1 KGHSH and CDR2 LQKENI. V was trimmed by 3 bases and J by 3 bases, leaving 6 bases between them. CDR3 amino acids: CASSPSSYEQYF. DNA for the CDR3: TGTGCCAGCTCACCGTCCAGCTACGAGCAGTACTTC.

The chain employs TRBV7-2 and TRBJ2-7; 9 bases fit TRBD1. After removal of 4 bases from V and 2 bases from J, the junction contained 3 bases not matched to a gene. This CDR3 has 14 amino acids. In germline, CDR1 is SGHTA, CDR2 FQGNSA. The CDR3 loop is CASSSGTGPYEQYF. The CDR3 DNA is TGTGCCAGCAGCTCTGGGACAGGGCCCTACGAGCAGTACTTC.

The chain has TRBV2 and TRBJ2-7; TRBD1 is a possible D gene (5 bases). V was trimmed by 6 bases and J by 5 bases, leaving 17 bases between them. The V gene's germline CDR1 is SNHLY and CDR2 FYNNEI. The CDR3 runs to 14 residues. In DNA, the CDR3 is TGTGCCAGCAGCCCAGTAAGGGGCAACAACGAGCAGTACTTC. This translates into CASSPVRGNNEQYF.